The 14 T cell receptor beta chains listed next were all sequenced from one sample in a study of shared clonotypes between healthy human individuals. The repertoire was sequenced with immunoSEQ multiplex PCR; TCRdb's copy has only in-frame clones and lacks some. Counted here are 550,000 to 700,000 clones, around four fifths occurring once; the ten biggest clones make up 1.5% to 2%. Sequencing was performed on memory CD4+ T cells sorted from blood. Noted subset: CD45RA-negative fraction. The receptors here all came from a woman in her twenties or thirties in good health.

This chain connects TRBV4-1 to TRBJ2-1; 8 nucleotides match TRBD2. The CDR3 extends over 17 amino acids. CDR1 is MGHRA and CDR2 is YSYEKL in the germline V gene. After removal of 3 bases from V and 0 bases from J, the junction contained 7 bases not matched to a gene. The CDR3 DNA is TGCGCCAGCAGCCACTCGAGCGGGGGAAGCTCCTACAATGAGCAGTTCTTC. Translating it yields CASSHSSGGSSYNEQFF.

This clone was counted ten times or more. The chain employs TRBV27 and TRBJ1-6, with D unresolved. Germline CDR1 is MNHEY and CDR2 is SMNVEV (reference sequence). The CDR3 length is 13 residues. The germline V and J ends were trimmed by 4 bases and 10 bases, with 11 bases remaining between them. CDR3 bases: TGTGCCAGCAGTTATTATAACTCCTCACCCCTCCACTTT. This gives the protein CASSYYNSSPLHF.

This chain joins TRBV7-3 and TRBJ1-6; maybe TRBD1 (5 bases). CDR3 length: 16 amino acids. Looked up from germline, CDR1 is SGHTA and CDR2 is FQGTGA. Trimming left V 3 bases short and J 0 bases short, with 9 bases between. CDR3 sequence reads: CASSLLGGSYNSPLHF. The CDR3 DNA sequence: TGTGCCAGCAGCTTGTTGGGGGGCTCCTATAATTCACCCCTCCACTTT.

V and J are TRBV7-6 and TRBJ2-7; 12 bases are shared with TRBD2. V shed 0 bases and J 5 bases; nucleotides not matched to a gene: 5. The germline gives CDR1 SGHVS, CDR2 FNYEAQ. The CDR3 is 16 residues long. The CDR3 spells CASSLAGTSGWNEQYF. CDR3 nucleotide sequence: TGTGCCAGCAGCTTAGCCGGGACTAGCGGGTGGAACGAGCAGTACTTC.

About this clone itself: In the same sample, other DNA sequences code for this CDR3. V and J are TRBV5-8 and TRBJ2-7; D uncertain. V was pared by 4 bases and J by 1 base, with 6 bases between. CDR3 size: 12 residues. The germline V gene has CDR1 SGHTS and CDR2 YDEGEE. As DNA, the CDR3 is TGTGCCAGCAGCCCAAGTTCCTACGAGCAGTACTTC. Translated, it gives CASSPSSYEQYF.

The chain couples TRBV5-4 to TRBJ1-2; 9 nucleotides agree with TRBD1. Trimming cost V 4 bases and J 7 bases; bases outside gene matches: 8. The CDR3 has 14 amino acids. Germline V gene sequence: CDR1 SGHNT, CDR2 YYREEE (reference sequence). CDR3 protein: CASSMTGTGSGYTF. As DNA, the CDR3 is TGTGCCAGCAGCATGACCGGGACAGGGTCTGGCTACACCTTC.

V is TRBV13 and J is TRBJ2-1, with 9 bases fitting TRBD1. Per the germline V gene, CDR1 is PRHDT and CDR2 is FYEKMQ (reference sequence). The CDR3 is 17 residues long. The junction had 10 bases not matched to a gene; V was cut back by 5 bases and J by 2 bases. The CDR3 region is CASSASETGGAYNEQFF. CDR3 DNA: TGTGCCAGCAGCGCCTCCGAAACAGGGGGCGCCTACAATGAGCAGTTCTTC.

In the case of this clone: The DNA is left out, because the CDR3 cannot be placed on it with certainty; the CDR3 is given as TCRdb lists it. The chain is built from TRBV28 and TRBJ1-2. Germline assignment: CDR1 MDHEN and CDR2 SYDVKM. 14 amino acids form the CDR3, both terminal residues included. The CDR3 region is CASSLVMGGYGYTF.

As DNA, the CDR3 is TGTGCCAGCAGTGATGGGGCGGGCATGTCAGAGACCCAGTACTTC. This codes for CASSDGAGMSETQYF. The V call is TRBV2, the J call TRBJ2-5; D may match TRBD1 or TRBD2 (5 bases each). Trimming removed 3 bases at V and 4 bases at J, with 15 bases between. The V gene's germline CDR1 is SNHLY and CDR2 FYNNEI. The CDR3 consists of 15 residues.

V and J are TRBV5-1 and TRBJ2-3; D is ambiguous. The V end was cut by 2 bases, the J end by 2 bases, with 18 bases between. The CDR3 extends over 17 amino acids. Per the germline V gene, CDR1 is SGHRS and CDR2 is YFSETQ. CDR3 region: CASSLPPHSVDTDTQYF. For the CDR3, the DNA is TGCGCCAGCAGCTTACCCCCACACAGTGTGGACACAGATACGCAGTATTTT.

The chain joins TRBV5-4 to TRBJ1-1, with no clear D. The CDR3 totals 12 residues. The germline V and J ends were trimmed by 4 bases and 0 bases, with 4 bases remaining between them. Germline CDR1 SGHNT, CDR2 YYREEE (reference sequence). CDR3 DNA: TGTGCCAGCAGCGAGATGAACACTGAAGCTTTCTTT. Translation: CASSEMNTEAFF.

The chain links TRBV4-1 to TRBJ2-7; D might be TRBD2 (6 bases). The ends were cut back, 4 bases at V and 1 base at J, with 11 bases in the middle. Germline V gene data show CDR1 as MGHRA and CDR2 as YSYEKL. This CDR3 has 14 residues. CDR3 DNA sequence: TGCGCCAGCAGCCGACTGGGACTTTCCTACGAGCAGTACTTC. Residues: CASSRLGLSYEQYF.

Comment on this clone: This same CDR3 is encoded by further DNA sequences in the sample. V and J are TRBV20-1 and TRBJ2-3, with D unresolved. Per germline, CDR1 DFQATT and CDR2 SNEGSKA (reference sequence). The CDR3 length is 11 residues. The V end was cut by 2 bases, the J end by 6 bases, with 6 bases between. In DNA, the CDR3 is TGCAGTGCTAGACGAGGTGATACGCAGTATTTT. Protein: CSARRGDTQYF.

The CDR3 region has the DNA TGTGCCAGCTCACCACCGGGGGACGGAAACACCGGGGAGCTGTTTTTT. It is translated as CASSPPGDGNTGELFF. V gene TRBV18 combines with J gene TRBJ2-2; TRBD1 or TRBD2 may be the D gene (5 bases each). Trimming pared 0 bases from V and 2 bases from J, leaving 10 bases between. CDR1 and CDR2 from the germline V gene are KGHSH and LQKENI. The CDR3 spans 16 residues.